This T cell receptor beta chain was profiled in a study of T cell responses to AZD1222 COVID-19 vaccine. As regards this clone: Its antigen is not identified.

Points from the study as a whole: Targeting of unmutated variant regions was reportedly seen in nearly half of spike-specific TCRs.

The CDR3 has 17 amino acids. From germline, CDR1 is SEHNR and CDR2 FQNEAQ (reference sequence). V lost 0 bases, J lost 6 bases, and 12 bases stayed unmatched. Sequencing used immunoSEQ multiplex PCR; TCRdb keeps in-frame clones, though not all of them. Here the sample spans around 99,000 clones, about 92% being singletons. The sequence was obtained from an adult who received the AZD1222 COVID-19 vaccine. The sequencing here drew on peripheral blood, taken 28 days after the second AZD1222 dose. This chain connects TRBV7-9 to TRBJ1-2, with 8 positions matching TRBD1. CDR3 DNA sequence: TGTGCCAGCAGCTTAGCTGGACAGGGCCCCGGGGGGGATGGCTACACCTTC. This codes for CASSLAGQGPGGDGYTF.